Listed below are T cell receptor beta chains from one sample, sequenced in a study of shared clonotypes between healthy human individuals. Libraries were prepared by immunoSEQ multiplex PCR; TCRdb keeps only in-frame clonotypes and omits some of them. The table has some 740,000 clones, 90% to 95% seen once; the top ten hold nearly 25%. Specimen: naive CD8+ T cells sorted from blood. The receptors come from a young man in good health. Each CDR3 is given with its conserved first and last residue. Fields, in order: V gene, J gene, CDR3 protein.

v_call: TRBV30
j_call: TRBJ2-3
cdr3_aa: CAWSLPRVSTDTQYF

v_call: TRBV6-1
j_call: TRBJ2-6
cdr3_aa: CASSVRSGANVLTF

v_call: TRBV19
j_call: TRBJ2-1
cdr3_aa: CASSIVGGSSNEQFF

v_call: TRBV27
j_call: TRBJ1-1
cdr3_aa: CASSLMGRGRRAFF

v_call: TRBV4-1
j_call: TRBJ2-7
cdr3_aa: CASSQVPSDRSYEQYF

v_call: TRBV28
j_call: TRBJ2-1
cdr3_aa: CASSLPRGSLNEQFF

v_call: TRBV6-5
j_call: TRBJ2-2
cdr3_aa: CASTEHSGGGELFF

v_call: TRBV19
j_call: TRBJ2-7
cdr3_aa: CASTSLAGGSYEQYF

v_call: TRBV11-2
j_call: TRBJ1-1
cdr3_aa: CASSLFGLGNTEAFF

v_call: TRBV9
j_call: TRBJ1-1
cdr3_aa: CASSVGALNTEAFF

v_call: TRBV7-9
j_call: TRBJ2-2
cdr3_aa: CASSPSPGQGANTGELFF

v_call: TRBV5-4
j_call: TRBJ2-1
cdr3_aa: CASSSGSSEQFF

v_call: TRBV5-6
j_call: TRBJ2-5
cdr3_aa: CASSHLRNFQETQYF

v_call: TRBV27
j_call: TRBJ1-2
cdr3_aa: CASRQGTYGYTF

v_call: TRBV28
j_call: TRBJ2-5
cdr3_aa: CASSSLREGKETQYF

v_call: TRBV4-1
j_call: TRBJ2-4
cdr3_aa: CASSQETSGLAKNIQYF

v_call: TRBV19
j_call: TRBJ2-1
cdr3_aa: CASSNREAFYNEQFF